The rows below give T cell receptor beta chains drawn from one sample of a study of blood T cells in healthy people across ages. TCRdb itself ran the 5' RACE reads through MiXCR, one entry per CDR3 protein. This sample has about 500,000 distinct CDR3 sequences, with 20% to 30% found just once. This sample also appeared in a second study, on T cells of mothers and their children.

Specimen: blood. These receptors all stem from a boy aged 5 to 17 in good health. The CDR3 runs from the conserved cysteine through the conserved F or W. D genes are given only for firm matches. Clone size is not always given. Where it is, it says once, few, many or a class for expanded clones.

J | D | V | size | DNA | CDR3
TRBJ2-7 | NA | TRBV9 | few | TGTGCCAGCAGTTGGGGGGCGGAATCCTACGAGCAGTACTTC | CASSWGAESYEQYF
TRBJ1-4 | TRBD1 | TRBV30 | NA | TGTGCCTGGGCTTACAGGGGGCAACGGGGAAAACTGTTTTTT | CAWAYRGQRGKLFF
TRBJ2-1 | NA | TRBV12-3/TRBV12-4 | few | TGTGCCAGCAGTCGGGTACTAGGAAACAATGAGCAGTTCTTC | CASSRVLGNNEQFF
TRBJ1-3 | NA | TRBV28 | few | TGTGCCAGCAGCCCAGGACCTATCTCTGGAAACACCATATATTTT | CASSPGPISGNTIYF
TRBJ1-1 | TRBD1 | TRBV7-2 | few | TGTGCCAGCAGCTTAGGTGGGACAGCGAACACTGAAGCTTTCTTT | CASSLGGTANTEAFF
TRBJ2-7 | NA | TRBV29-1 | NA | TGCAGCGTACCTAGGACCTGGGGGGTCTCCTACGAGCAGTACTTC | CSVPRTWGVSYEQYF
TRBJ2-5 | NA | TRBV5-4 | NA | TGTGCCAGCAGCCCCAGGACTTCAGAGACCCAGTACTTC | CASSPRTSETQYF
TRBJ1-5 | NA | TRBV5-6 | NA | TGTGCCAGCAGCTTGAACGGGGGCGGGAATCAGCCCCAGCATTTT | CASSLNGGGNQPQHF
TRBJ2-2 | NA | TRBV3-1 | once | TGTGCCAGCAGCCAAGGGCCGACGGGGATATCAACCGGGGAGCTGTTTTTT | CASSQGPTGISTGELFF
TRBJ2-1 | NA | TRBV20-1 | NA | TGCAGTGCTAGGGGTTACTCACATGCTTACAATGAGCAGTTCTTC | CSARGYSHAYNEQFF
TRBJ1-6 | NA | TRBV9 | NA | TGTGCCAGCAGCGTAGGTCCGGTAGATAATTCACCCCTCCACTTT | CASSVGPVDNSPLHF
TRBJ2-6 | NA | TRBV29-1 | NA | TGCAGCGTTGAAGGATCTGGGGCCAACGTCCTGACTTTC | CSVEGSGANVLTF
TRBJ2-7 | NA | TRBV29-1 | few | TGCAGCGTTATAGCTCCCTCCTACGAGCAGTACTTC | CSVIAPSYEQYF
TRBJ2-2 | NA | TRBV5-1 | NA | TGCGCCAGCAGCTTGGTCCGGATGGGACTGGAGAGGGTCTGGCAATCGAACACCGGGGAGCTGTTTTTT | CASSLVRMGLERVWQSNTGELFF
TRBJ1-2 | TRBD1 | TRBV7-2 | NA | TGTGCCAGCAGCTTACCCGCAGGGGGCGCAAGCGGCTACACCTTC | CASSLPAGGASGYTF